This TCR beta chain originates from a study of tumor-infiltrating lymphocytes in localized non-small cell lung cancer. The wider study: Several tumor histologies, both smoking statuses, and some post-neoadjuvant chemotherapy samples were included. From each patient, both tumor and uninvolved lung, non-adjacent to tumor, were sampled. Study results and limitations: No link was found between tumor T-cell fraction and recurrence-free survival. No T-cell fraction difference was seen between IM1 and IM2 tumors.

Assay used: immunoSEQ multiplex PCR; TCRdb lists only in-frame clones, some missing. The sample has roughly 16,000 clones; roughly 72% are singletons. A word on this clone: The target antigen is unknown.

The sequence came from a human donor with non-small cell lung cancer. The sample consisted of lung tumor tissue.

CDR3 residues: CAWKAGGTNKNIQYF. CDR3 sequence (DNA): TGTGCCTGGAAGGCGGGGGGGACCAACAAAAACATTCAGTACTTC. The chain is built from TRBV30 and TRBJ2-4; TRBD2 aligns across 9 bases. V lost 4 bases, J lost 3 bases, and 7 bases stayed unmatched. Germline lookup yields CDR1 GTSNPN and CDR2 SVGIG (reference sequence). The CDR3 has 15 residues.